This passage covers 22 T cell receptor beta chains from one sample sequenced in a study of cytomegalovirus exposure and HLA in healthy donors. Use of 60 Vbeta and 13 Jbeta primers characterized the PCR. Profiling relied on immunoSEQ multiplex PCR, and the TCRdb table lists in-frame clones only, not all of them. Of about 160,000 clones in the sample, about 78% were seen once. The sequencing sample was made of PBMCs. The receptors were gathered from a male donor in good health and CMV-seronegative.

The V and J genes are TRBV19 and TRBJ1-3; 9 bases fit TRBD1. Per the germline V gene, CDR1 is LNHDA and CDR2 is SQIVND (reference sequence). The V and J ends lost 3 bases and 2 bases, in that order; junction bases with no gene match: 2. The CDR3 spans 15 residues. DNA for the CDR3: TGTGCCAGTAGTATCGGGACAGGGCCTGGAAACACCATATATTTT. As protein: CASSIGTGPGNTIYF.

The chain employs TRBV6-5 and TRBJ1-3; TRBD1 is a possible D gene (6 bases). The CDR3 has 16 residues. Trimming took 0 bases from V and 2 from J, leaving 11 bases between them. Germline V CDR1 and CDR2: MNHEY, SVGAGI. The CDR3: CASSYSGGSPGNTIYF. The CDR3, as DNA: TGTGCCAGCAGTTACTCAGGGGGATCCCCTGGAAACACCATATATTTT.

The chain couples TRBV27 to TRBJ1-1, with D maybe TRBD1 (6 bases). Between the trimmed V and J ends, which lost 6 bases and 5 bases, there was a span of 16 bases. The CDR3 extends over 14 amino acids. Germline CDR1 reads MNHEY; CDR2 reads SMNVEV (reference sequence). The CDR3 loop is CASRPPGGRTEAFF. The CDR3 nucleotides are TGTGCCAGCAGACCCCCCGGGGGGCGGACTGAAGCTTTCTTT.

This sequence joins TRBV5-4 and TRBJ1-5; D not certain. The germline CDR1 and CDR2 sequences are SGHNT and YYREEE (reference sequence). The CDR3 covers 14 residues. V lost 2 bases to trimming and J lost 5 bases, with 11 bases between them. CDR3 DNA sequence: TGTGCCAGCAGCTTTGGCCCGGCGGATCAGCCCCAGCATTTT. Its translation: CASSFGPADQPQHF.

As to this clone: This CDR3 is missing its conserved last phenylalanine or tryptophan, likely due to a read error. The genes are TRBV4-2 and TRBJ1-2; 10 bases agree with TRBD1. Germline CDR1 LGHNA, CDR2 YNFKEQ. The CDR3 runs 15 residues. V trimming: 4 bases; J trimming: 2 bases; junction bases outside the gene matches: 4. In DNA, the CDR3 is TGTGCCAGCAGCCGTGACAGGGGGCTAAACTATGGCTACACCCTC. This gives the protein CASSRDRGLNYGYTL.

This clone appeared a few times. The sample carries other DNA sequences with the same CDR3. The V call is TRBV6-6, the J call TRBJ2-5; 8 bases agree with TRBD2. This CDR3 comprises 15 residues. Germline assignment: CDR1 MNHNY and CDR2 SVGAGI (reference sequence). V shed 2 bases, J shed 1 base, and the junction held 3 bases outside the gene matches. The CDR3 loop is CASSYGGLAQETQYF. The CDR3 nucleotides are TGTGCCAGCAGTTACGGTGGACTAGCCCAAGAGACCCAGTACTTC.

The CDR3 protein is CSVEPGSSTDTQYF. DNA for the CDR3: TGCAGCGTTGAACCGGGGTCTAGCACAGATACGCAGTATTTT. The J gene is TRBJ2-3, the V gene TRBV29-1; a weak D match, TRBD2 (5 bases). The CDR3 runs to 14 residues. Germline lookup yields CDR1 SQVTM and CDR2 ANQGSEA. Trimming removed 2 bases from V and 0 bases from J, with 9 bases in between.

Regarding this clone: Other nucleotide sequences from this sample produce the same CDR3. The genes are TRBV7-2 and TRBJ2-3; maybe TRBD1 (6 bases). Germline V lookup: CDR1 SGHTA, CDR2 FQGNSA. The length of the CDR3 is 14 residues. V dropped 5 bases and J dropped 0 bases, with 9 bases sitting between them. DNA for the CDR3: TGTGCCAGCAGCCCGGGACATAGCACAGATACGCAGTATTTT. Translated: CASSPGHSTDTQYF. Full variable domain (outside the CDR3, taken from reference TRBV7-2 and TRBJ2-3): GAGVSQSPSNKVTEKGKDVELRCDPISGHTALYWYRQSLGQGLEFLIYFQGNSAPDKSGLPSDRFSAERTGGSVSTLTIQRTQQEDSAVYLCASSPGHSTDTQYFGPGTRLTVL.

This clone turned up a few times. As DNA, the CDR3 is TGTGCCAGCTCCCCGCCGGGACACATTAATCAGCCCCAGCATTTT. Encoded protein: CASSPPGHINQPQHF. This chain joins TRBV18 and TRBJ1-5; weak D call: TRBD1 (6 bases). This CDR3 has 15 amino acids. Germline V CDR1 and CDR2: KGHSH, LQKENI. The ends were cut back, 6 bases at V and 4 bases at J, with 16 bases in the middle.

This clone was observed a few times. The chain's CDR3 is CASSLGVGLGGYEQYF. CDR3 DNA: TGTGCCAGCAGCTTAGGGGTGGGGCTAGGGGGTTACGAGCAGTACTTC. J is TRBJ2-7 and V is TRBV7-2; D may be TRBD1 (6 bases). Germline V lookup: CDR1 SGHTA, CDR2 FQGNSA. V was shortened by 1 base and J by 4 bases, with 17 bases between the two germline ends. The CDR3 is 16 residues long.

This clone was detected a few times. The chain employs TRBV19 and TRBJ1-5; no clear D. CDR3 length: 14 amino acids. The germline V gene encodes CDR1 LNHDA and CDR2 SQIVND (reference sequence). V was clipped by 3 bases and J by 7 bases, with 13 bases between them. This CDR3 reads CASSMFSGGQPQHF. CDR3 nucleotide sequence: TGTGCCAGTAGTATGTTTTCCGGAGGGCAGCCCCAGCATTTT.

This chain connects TRBV6-6 to TRBJ1-3; D unresolved. The germline V gene has CDR1 MNHNY and CDR2 SVGAGI (reference sequence). There are 15 residues in the CDR3. Trimming took 5 bases from V and 1 from J, leaving 12 bases between them. The DNA for the CDR3 is TGTGCCAGCAGTCCAAACATGGCTTCTGGAAACACCATATATTTT. It translates to CASSPNMASGNTIYF.

This clone was counted only a few times. The rearrangement links TRBV7-2 to TRBJ1-2, with D uncertain. Trimming pared 5 bases from V and 2 bases from J, leaving 15 bases between. This CDR3 has 15 amino acids. CDR1 and CDR2 from the germline V gene are SGHTA and FQGNSA. In nucleotides, the CDR3 is TGTGCCAGCAGCCCATCGCCCAACTCCAACTATGGCTACACCTTC. This codes for CASSPSPNSNYGYTF.

V is TRBV6-5 and J is TRBJ1-2; D gene uncertain. V lost 5 bases and J lost 7, with 17 bases in between. The germline CDR1 and CDR2 sequences are MNHEY and SVGAGI. The CDR3 has 14 residues. CDR3 sequence reads: CASSNRGAETGYTF. The CDR3, as DNA: TGTGCCAGCAGTAACCGAGGAGCGGAAACTGGCTACACCTTC.

This rearrangement joins TRBV29-1 to TRBJ1-1, with unresolved D. Germline CDR1 reads SQVTM; CDR2 reads ANQGSEA. Trimming stripped 4 bases from V and 1 base from J, with 16 bases between. The CDR3 is made up of 15 amino acids. DNA for the CDR3: TGCAGCGTTGTCCTGGGCCGGGGAGGGAACACTGAAGCTTTCTTT. It encodes CSVVLGRGGNTEAFF.

This chain links TRBV27 with TRBJ2-7, with 7 positions matching TRBD1. This CDR3 spans 15 amino acids. The junction had 11 bases not matched to a gene; V was cut back by 6 bases and J by 3 bases. Germline V CDR1 and CDR2: MNHEY, SMNVEV (reference sequence). For the CDR3, the DNA is TGTGCCAGCAGCTCCAACGACAGGGATTACTACGAGCAGTACTTC. Its protein product is CASSSNDRDYYEQYF.

The chain has TRBV19 and TRBJ1-2; the match to TRBD1 covers 7 bases. Germline loops: CDR1 LNHDA, CDR2 SQIVND (reference sequence). This CDR3 is built from 15 residues. V shed 4 bases, J shed 5 bases, and the junction held 10 bases outside the gene matches. The CDR3 nucleotides read TGTGCCAGTAGTAGGGGGGCCGGGACAGCGTATGGCTACACCTTC. Its translation: CASSRGAGTAYGYTF.

The rearrangement uses TRBV28 and TRBJ1-2, with D perhaps matching TRBD1 (5 bases). CDR1 is MDHEN, CDR2 SYDVKM, per germline. V was pared by 8 bases and J by 3 bases, with 16 bases between. CDR3 length: 14 amino acids. The CDR3 bases are TGTGCCAGCTTCCTGGGGGGGGGAGACTATGGCTACACCTTC. It specifies CASFLGGGDYGYTF.

The chain carries TRBV18 and TRBJ1-2, with 9 positions matching TRBD1. The CDR3 is 16 amino acids. After removal of 2 bases from V and 4 bases from J, the junction contained 8 bases not matched to a gene. The V gene's germline CDR1 is KGHSH and CDR2 LQKENI. CDR3 in DNA: TGTGCCAGCTCACCATCCGGGACAGGGCTCGTCTATGGCTACACCTTC. This codes for CASSPSGTGLVYGYTF. Full variable domain (outside the CDR3, taken from reference TRBV18 and TRBJ1-2): NAGVMQNPRHLVRRRGQEARLRCSPMKGHSHVYWYRQLPEEGLKFMVYLQKENIIDESGMPKERFSAEFPKEGPSILRIQQVVRGDSAAYFCASSPSGTGLVYGYTFGSGTRLTVV.

The chain couples TRBV6-5 to TRBJ1-5, with D hard to call. CDR3 length equals 12 residues. The V and J ends lost 4 bases and 11 bases respectively, with 12 bases between them. CDR1 MNHEY and CDR2 SVGAGI come from the germline V gene. Here the CDR3 DNA reads TGTGCCAGCAGTTCTACCTCCGGGACCCAGCATTTT. Its protein product is CASSSTSGTQHF.

This clone was picked up a small number of times. The chain recombines TRBV6-5 with TRBJ1-1; the match to TRBD1 covers 10 bases. This CDR3 is 15 amino acids long. Germline V gene sequence: CDR1 MNHEY, CDR2 SVGAGI. V shed 5 bases and J 5 bases; nucleotides not matched to a gene: 8. The DNA of the CDR3 is TGTGCCAGCAGTGCCCGACAGGGGGCAGTTACTGAAGCTTTCTTT. Protein product: CASSARQGAVTEAFF.

The J gene is TRBJ1-5, the V gene TRBV7-9; a possible D gene is TRBD1 (5 bases). The CDR3 contains 13 residues. V lost 1 base and J lost 4, with 5 bases in between. From germline, CDR1 is SEHNR and CDR2 FQNEAQ (reference sequence). The CDR3 reads CASSLGQNQPQHF. The CDR3 nucleotides are TGTGCCAGCAGCTTAGGACAGAATCAGCCCCAGCATTTT.